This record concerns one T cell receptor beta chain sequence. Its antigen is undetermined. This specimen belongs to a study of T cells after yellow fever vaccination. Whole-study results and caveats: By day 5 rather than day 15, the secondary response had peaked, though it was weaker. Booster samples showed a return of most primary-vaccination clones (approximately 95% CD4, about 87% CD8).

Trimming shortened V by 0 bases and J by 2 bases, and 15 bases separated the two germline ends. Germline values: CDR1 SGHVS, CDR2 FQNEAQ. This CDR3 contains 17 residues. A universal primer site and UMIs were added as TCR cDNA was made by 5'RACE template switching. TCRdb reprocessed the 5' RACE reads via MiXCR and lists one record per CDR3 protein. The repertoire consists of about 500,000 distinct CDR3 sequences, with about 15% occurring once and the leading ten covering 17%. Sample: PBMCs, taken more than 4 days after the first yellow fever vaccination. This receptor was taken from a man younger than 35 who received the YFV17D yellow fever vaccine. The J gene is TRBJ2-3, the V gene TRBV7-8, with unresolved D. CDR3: CASSLAPRTGSTDTQYF. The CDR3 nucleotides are TGTGCCAGCAGCTTAGCACCCAGGACCGGGTCCACAGATACGCAGTATTTT.